The clone carrying this T cell receptor beta chain was seen more than once but under ten times. Per germline, CDR1 LNHDA and CDR2 SQIVND (reference sequence). V shed 1 base and J shed 8 bases, with 10 bases lying between them. The CDR3 sequence is 13 residues long. Produced via immunoSEQ multiplex PCR; TCRdb's table is partial and in-frame only. The sample carries 95,000 to 100,000 clones, 75% to 95% recorded once. The data stem from a study of T cell responses to AZD1222 COVID-19 vaccine. Sequenced here: peripheral blood, sampled on day 0 of AZD1222 vaccination. The chain links TRBV19 to TRBJ2-3; no reliable D call. The clonotype originates from an adult in good health. The CDR3 here is CASSIGFLGTQYF. CDR3 coding DNA: TGTGCCAGTAGTATAGGCTTTCTAGGTACGCAGTATTTT.